Here is one T cell receptor beta chain with its context. Its specificity is unknown. The sample comes from a study of T cells after posttransplantation cyclophosphamide. TCRdb's table, derived via immunoSEQ multiplex PCR, lists solely in-frame clones and lacks some. The table lists about 20,000 clones, less than 80% of them singletons. Study-wide results and limits: Later post-transplant blood repertoires were often dominated by donor CD8+ memory clones. Recipient CMV seropositivity and CMV reactivation strongly tracked TRB clonality. Tissue-infiltrating T cells from skin or gut overlapped little with blood T cells.

Cyclophosphamide on days +3 and +4 followed busulfan-fludarabine conditioning and a marrow graft. The source of this sequence is a male patient aged 25-45 years who received an allogeneic stem cell transplant from a related donor, was CMV-positive, and had acute GVHD only. The graft donor may have contributed some T cells. Material: PBMCs, obtained after an allogeneic stem cell transplant with post-transplant cyclophosphamide.

Here the CDR3 reads CASSIEFRGVQFF. DNA of the CDR3: TGTGCCAGTAGTATAGAATTCCGGGGGGTGCAGTTCTTC. The genes are TRBV19 and TRBJ2-1; 7 bases align to TRBD2. CDR1 and CDR2 from the germline V gene are LNHDA and SQIVND (reference sequence). This CDR3 spans 13 amino acids. V dropped 0 bases and J dropped 12; count of bases not matched to a gene: 5.